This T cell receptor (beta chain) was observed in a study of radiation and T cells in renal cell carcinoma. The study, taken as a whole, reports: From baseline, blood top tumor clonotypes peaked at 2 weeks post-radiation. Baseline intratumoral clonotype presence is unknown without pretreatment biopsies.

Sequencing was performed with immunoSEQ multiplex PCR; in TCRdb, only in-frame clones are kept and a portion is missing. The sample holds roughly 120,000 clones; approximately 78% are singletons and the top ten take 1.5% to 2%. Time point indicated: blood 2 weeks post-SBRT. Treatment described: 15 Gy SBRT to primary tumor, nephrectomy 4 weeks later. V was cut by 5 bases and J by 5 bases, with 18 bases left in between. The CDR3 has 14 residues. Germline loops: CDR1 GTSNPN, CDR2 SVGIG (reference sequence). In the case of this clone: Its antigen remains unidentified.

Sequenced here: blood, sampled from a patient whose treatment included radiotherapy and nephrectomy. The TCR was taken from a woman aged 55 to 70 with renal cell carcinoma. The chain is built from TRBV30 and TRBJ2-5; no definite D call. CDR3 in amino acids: CAWGGLGLGETQYF. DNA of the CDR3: TGTGCCTGGGGTGGTTTAGGGTTAGGGGAGACCCAGTACTTC.